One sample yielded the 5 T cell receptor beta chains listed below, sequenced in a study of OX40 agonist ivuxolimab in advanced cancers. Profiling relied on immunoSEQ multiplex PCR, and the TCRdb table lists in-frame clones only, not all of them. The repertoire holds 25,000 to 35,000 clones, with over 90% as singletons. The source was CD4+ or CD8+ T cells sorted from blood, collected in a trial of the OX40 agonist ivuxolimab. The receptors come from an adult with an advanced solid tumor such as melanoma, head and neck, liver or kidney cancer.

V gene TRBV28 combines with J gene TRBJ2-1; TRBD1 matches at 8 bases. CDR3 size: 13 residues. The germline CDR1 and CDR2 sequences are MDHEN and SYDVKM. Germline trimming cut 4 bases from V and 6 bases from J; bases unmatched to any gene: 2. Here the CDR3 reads CASSWTGSNEQFF. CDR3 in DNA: TGTGCCAGCAGTTGGACAGGGAGCAATGAGCAGTTCTTC.

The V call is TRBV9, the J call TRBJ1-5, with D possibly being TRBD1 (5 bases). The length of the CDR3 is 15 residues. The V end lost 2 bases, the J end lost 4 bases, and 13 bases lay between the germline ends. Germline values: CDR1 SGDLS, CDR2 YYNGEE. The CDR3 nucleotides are TGTGCCAGCAGCGTTGGGGGATTCGGGAATCAGCCCCAGCATTTT. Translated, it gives CASSVGGFGNQPQHF. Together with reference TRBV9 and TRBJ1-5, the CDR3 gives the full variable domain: DSGVTQTPKHLITATGQRVTLRCSPRSGDLSVYWYQQSLDQGLQFLIQYYNGEERAKGNILERFSAQQFPDLHSELNLSSLELGDSALYFCASSVGGFGNQPQHFGDGTRLSIL.

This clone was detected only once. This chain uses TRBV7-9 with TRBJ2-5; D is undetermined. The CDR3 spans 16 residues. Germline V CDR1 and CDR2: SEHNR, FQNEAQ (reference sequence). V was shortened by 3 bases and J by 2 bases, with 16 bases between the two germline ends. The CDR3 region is CASSFAVWALQETQYF. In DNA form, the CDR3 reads TGTGCCAGCAGCTTCGCGGTATGGGCGTTACAAGAGACCCAGTACTTC.

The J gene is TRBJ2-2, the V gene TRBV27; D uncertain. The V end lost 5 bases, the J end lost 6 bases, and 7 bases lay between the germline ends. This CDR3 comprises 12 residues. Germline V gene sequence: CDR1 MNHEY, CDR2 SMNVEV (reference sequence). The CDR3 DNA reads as TGTGCCAGCAGTGCCCCCGCCGGGGAGCTGTTTTTT. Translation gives CASSAPAGELFF.

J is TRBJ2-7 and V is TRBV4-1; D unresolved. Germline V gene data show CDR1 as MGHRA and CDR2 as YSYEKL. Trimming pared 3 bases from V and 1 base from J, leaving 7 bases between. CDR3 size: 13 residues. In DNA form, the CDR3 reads TGCGCCAGCAGCCAGTTACTGTCCTACGAGCAGTACTTC. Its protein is CASSQLLSYEQYF.